Given below is one T cell receptor beta chain in context. Clones were read by immunoSEQ multiplex PCR, and TCRdb kept only the in-frame ones, dropping some. The sample has about 230,000 clones, roughly 90% seen once. These data are taken from a study of blood T cell repertoires in COVID-19. The length of the CDR3 is 14 residues. V lost 5 bases and J 1 base, leaving 14 bases between the germline ends. CDR1 and CDR2 from the germline V gene are GTSNPN and SVGIG (reference sequence). The gene calls are TRBV30 and TRBJ2-5; weak D call: TRBD2 (6 bases). Sample: PBMCs or T cells enriched from blood (not recorded which). The origin of this receptor is a woman under 40 with acute COVID-19. CDR3 amino acids: CAWLGGAFQETQYF. As DNA, the CDR3 is TGTGCCTGGCTCGGCGGGGCGTTCCAAGAGACCCAGTACTTC.